This T cell receptor beta chain was obtained from a study of cytomegalovirus exposure and HLA in healthy donors. The PCR employed 60 Vbeta primers together with 13 Jbeta primers. Measured with immunoSEQ multiplex PCR; TCRdb has only the in-frame clones, and not every one. The sample contains 150,000 to 250,000 clones, roughly 79% of which appear only once. Sequenced material: PBMCs. The clonotype originates from a man aged 25-45 years in good health and CMV-seronegative.

The CDR3 loop is CASSLQGSGYYNEQFF. The CDR3 DNA reads as TGTGCCAGCAGCTTGCAAGGTAGCGGATACTACAATGAGCAGTTCTTC. The chain carries TRBV7-9 and TRBJ2-1; the D gene is possibly TRBD2 (6 bases). There are 16 residues in the CDR3. Deletions cut 3 bases from V and 3 bases from J, with 15 bases between. Germline V lookup: CDR1 SEHNR, CDR2 FQNEAQ (reference sequence).